The source of this T cell receptor (beta chain) is a study of Graves' ophthalmopathy and Graves' hyperthyroidism. Study overall: The authors collected peripheral blood at initial diagnosis, before any treatment. Regarding the study as a whole: This model predicted ophthalmopathy progression (sensitivity 70% to 71%, specificity around 72%).

The CDR3 sequence is 15 residues long. Germline V gene data show CDR1 as SGHAT and CDR2 as FQNNGV. Deletions cut 5 bases from V and 2 bases from J, with 15 bases between. It was from 9.5 to 10 ml of fresh peripheral blood that the PBMCs came. Amplification of the TCR beta CDR3 regions used RNA transcripts (as template). First-round RT-PCR with HTBI primers preceded a second-round multiplex PCR. TCRdb re-analysed the multiplex PCR reads in MiXCR, keeping a single row per CDR3 protein. The table has under 400,000 distinct CDR3 sequences, roughly a sixth seen once. This clonotype occurred many times. Its specificity is unknown.

What was sequenced was peripheral blood. The chain joins TRBV11-2 to TRBJ2-5, with a tentative D call TRBD1 (6 bases). The TCR sequence derives from an adult man with Graves' ophthalmopathy. CDR3 loop: CASSPLGHPQETQYF. For the CDR3, the DNA is TGTGCCAGCAGCCCTCTGGGACACCCTCAAGAGACCCAGTACTTC.